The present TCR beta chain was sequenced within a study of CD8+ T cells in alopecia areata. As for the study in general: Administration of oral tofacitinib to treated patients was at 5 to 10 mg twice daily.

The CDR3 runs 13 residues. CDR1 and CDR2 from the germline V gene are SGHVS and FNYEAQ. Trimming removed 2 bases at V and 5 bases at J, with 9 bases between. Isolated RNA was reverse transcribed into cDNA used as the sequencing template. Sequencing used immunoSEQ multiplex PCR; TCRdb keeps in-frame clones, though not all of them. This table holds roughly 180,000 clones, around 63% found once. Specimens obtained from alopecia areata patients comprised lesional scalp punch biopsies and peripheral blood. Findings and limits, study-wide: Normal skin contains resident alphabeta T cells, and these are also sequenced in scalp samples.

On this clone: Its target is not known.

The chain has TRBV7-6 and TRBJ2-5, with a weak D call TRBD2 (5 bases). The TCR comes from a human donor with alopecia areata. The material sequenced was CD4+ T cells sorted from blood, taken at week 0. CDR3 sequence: CASSLYPGETQYF. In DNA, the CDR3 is TGTGCCAGCAGCTTATACCCGGGGGAGACCCAGTACTTC.